This passage covers 13 T cell receptor beta chains from one sample sequenced in a study of blood T cell repertoires in COVID-19. Clones were read by immunoSEQ multiplex PCR, and TCRdb kept only the in-frame ones, dropping some. The sample consists of approximately 200,000 clones, around four fifths of them appearing once. Source material: peripheral blood. The receptors derive from a woman aged 55-70 years who had recovered from COVID-19.

The chain carries TRBV18 and TRBJ1-1, with 7 positions matching TRBD1. Germline V gene data show CDR1 as KGHSH and CDR2 as LQKENI. The junction had 7 bases not matched to a gene; V was cut back by 5 bases and J by 1 base. The CDR3 totals 15 residues. The chain's CDR3 is CASSITGAGNTEAFF. CDR3 DNA: TGTGCCAGCTCAATAACAGGGGCGGGGAACACTGAAGCTTTCTTT.

The rearrangement uses TRBV7-9 and TRBJ1-2, with 11 bases matching TRBD1. V lost 4 bases to trimming and J lost 2 bases; unmatched junction nucleotides: 9. In germline, CDR1 is SEHNR, CDR2 FQNEAQ (reference sequence). The CDR3 runs 17 residues. CDR3 loop: CASSSGQGARRNYGYTF. DNA for the CDR3: TGTGCCAGCAGCTCCGGACAGGGGGCAAGGAGAAACTATGGCTACACCTTC.

The chain combines TRBV11-2 with TRBJ2-7; D is ambiguous. V dropped 1 base and J dropped 7 bases, with 5 bases sitting between them. The CDR3 runs 11 residues. Germline loops: CDR1 SGHAT, CDR2 FQNNGV. CDR3 amino acids: CASSLVLEQYF. The CDR3 nucleotides are TGTGCCAGCAGCTTAGTCCTGGAGCAGTACTTC.

The sample holds one count of this clone. The chain joins TRBV3-1 (or the pseudogene TRBV3-2) to TRBJ2-3; 12 nucleotides align to TRBD2. The CDR3 runs 16 residues. The germline gives CDR1 LGHDT, CDR2 YNNKEL (reference sequence). Trimming took 3 bases from V and 5 from J; bases not matched to a gene: 6. Here the CDR3 reads CASSHTSGGYRDTQYF. In DNA, the CDR3 is TGTGCCAGCAGCCACACTAGCGGGGGGTACCGAGATACGCAGTATTTT.

The chain links TRBV4-2 to TRBJ1-2; D not resolved. Germline V gene sequence: CDR1 LGHNA, CDR2 YNFKEQ. V was trimmed by 3 bases and J by 4 bases, leaving 12 bases between them. CDR3 length equals 14 residues. The CDR3 sequence: CASSHTTVLYGYTF. The CDR3 DNA reads as TGTGCCAGCAGCCACACCACAGTTCTCTATGGCTACACCTTC.

This clone has a handful of counts. This chain uses TRBV3-1 (or the pseudogene TRBV3-2) with TRBJ1-2; the D gene is possibly TRBD1 (5 bases). The germline V gene encodes CDR1 LGHDT and CDR2 YNNKEL (reference sequence). This CDR3 spans 14 amino acids. V lost 4 bases to trimming and J lost 2 bases, with 11 bases between them. The CDR3 bases are TGTGCCAGCAGCCCTGGGGCCGGGAACTATGGCTACACCTTC. It translates to CASSPGAGNYGYTF.

The rearrangement joins TRBV7-2 to TRBJ2-5, with a tentative D call TRBD2 (6 bases). The germline CDR1 and CDR2 sequences are SGHTA and FQGNSA. Trimming left V 8 bases short and J 2 bases short, with 18 bases between. The CDR3 length is 15 residues. The DNA of the CDR3 is TGTGCCAGCCTCCCTCACCTAGCGAGGCAAGAGACCCAGTACTTC. Translated, it gives CASLPHLARQETQYF.

The chain is built from TRBV5-1 and TRBJ2-1, with TRBD1 as a possible D gene (6 bases). This CDR3 spans 15 amino acids. Between the trimmed V and J ends, which lost 2 bases and 7 bases, there was a span of 16 bases. Looked up from germline, CDR1 is SGHRS and CDR2 is YFSETQ. In DNA form, the CDR3 reads TGCGCCAGCAGCTTTCTGGGGGCCCCTGGGAATGAGCAGTTCTTC. Translated, it gives CASSFLGAPGNEQFF. The variable domain in full, completed from reference TRBV5-1 and TRBJ2-1, reads KAGVTQTPRYLIKTRGQQVTLSCSPISGHRSVSWYQQTPGQGLQFLFEYFSETQRNKGNFPGRFSGRQFSNSRSEMNVSTLELGDSALYLCASSFLGAPGNEQFFGPGTRLTVL.

This clone has a single count. CDR3 sequence: CASSIVRGGQPQHF. The DNA of the CDR3 is TGTGCCAGTAGTATAGTGAGAGGGGGACAGCCCCAGCATTTT. The rearrangement uses TRBV19 and TRBJ1-5; TRBD1 is a possible D gene (6 bases). From germline, CDR1 is LNHDA and CDR2 SQIVND (reference sequence). This CDR3 contains 14 residues. Trimming cost V 1 base and J 7 bases, with 11 bases left between them.

This chain joins TRBV28 and TRBJ1-1; weak D call: TRBD1 (5 bases). The CDR3 length is 14 residues. Germline CDR1 and CDR2: MDHEN and SYDVKM. The V gene lost 2 bases and the J gene lost 7 bases, with 14 bases spanning the gap. As DNA, the CDR3 is TGTGCCAGCAGTTTACGGAACAGGAGATATGAAGCTTTCTTT. Translating gives CASSLRNRRYEAFF.

The V gene is TRBV6-2 or TRBV6-3, the J gene TRBJ2-3; 9 bases match TRBD2. Unmatched junction bases numbered 3, after V lost 0 bases and J lost 2 bases. Germline V gene sequence: CDR1 MNHEY, CDR2 SVGEGT. This CDR3 is 16 amino acids long. The CDR3 DNA reads TGTGCCAGCAGTTACTCGCTAGCGGGGTACACAGATACGCAGTATTTT. Encoded protein: CASSYSLAGYTDTQYF.

In this sample, this clone turned up a few times. The V call is TRBV6-6, the J call TRBJ1-1; D not certain. The CDR3 spans 14 residues. V lost 2 bases to trimming and J lost 1 base, with 8 bases between them. In germline, CDR1 is MNHNY, CDR2 SVGAGI (reference sequence). CDR3 nucleotides: TGTGCCAGCAGTTACGGGCTAGCGAACACTGAAGCTTTCTTT. This sequence encodes CASSYGLANTEAFF.

The V gene is TRBV4-1, the J gene TRBJ1-6; perhaps TRBD1 as D (5 bases). V lost 3 bases, J lost 7 bases, and 19 bases lay in between. Germline V gives CDR1 MGHRA, CDR2 YSYEKL. This CDR3 has 17 amino acids. CDR3 sequence: CASSHANDRARNSPLHF. The CDR3, as DNA: TGCGCCAGCAGCCACGCCAATGACAGAGCCAGAAATTCACCCCTCCACTTT.